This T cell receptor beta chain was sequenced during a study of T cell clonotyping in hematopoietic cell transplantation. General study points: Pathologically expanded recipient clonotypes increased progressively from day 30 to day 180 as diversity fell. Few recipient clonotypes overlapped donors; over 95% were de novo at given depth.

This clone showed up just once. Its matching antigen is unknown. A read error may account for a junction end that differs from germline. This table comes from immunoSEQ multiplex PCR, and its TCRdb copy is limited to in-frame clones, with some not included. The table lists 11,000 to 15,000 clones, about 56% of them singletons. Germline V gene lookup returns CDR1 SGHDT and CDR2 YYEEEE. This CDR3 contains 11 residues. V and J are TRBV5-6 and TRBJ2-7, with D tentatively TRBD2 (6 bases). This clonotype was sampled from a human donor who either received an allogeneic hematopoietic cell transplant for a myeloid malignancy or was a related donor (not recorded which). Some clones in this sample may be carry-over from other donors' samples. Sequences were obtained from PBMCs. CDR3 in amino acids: CASGFGGEQYF. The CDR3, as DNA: TGTGCCAGCGGCTTTGGGGGGGAGCAGTACTTC.